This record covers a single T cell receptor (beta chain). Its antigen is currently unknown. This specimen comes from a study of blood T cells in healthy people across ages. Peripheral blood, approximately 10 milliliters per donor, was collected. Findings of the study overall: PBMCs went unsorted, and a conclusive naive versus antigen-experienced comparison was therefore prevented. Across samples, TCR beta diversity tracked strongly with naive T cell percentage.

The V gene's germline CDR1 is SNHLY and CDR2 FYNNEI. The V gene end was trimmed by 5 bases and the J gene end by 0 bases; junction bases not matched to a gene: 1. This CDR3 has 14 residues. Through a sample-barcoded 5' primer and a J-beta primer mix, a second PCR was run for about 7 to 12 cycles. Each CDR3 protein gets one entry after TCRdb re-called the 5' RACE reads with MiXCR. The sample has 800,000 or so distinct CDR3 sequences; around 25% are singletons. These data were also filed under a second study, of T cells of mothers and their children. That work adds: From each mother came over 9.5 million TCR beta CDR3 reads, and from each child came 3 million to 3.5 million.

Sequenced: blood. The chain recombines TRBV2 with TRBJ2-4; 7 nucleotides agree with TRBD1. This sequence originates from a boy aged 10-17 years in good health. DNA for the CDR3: TGTGCCAGCAGTCACAGGGGAGCCAAAAACATTCAGTACTTC. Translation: CASSHRGAKNIQYF.